Described below is a single TCR beta chain sequence and its context. These data belong to a study of blood T cell repertoires in COVID-19. Overall study: COVID-19 samples collected from the United States, Italy and Spain covered acute and convalescent phases. T cells, B-cell-depleted T cells, or PBMCs provided the cDNA or gDNA that served as material.

Original processing notes: Researchers report that nucleated cell counts were estimated from reference gene primer amplification. This table comes from immunoSEQ multiplex PCR, and its TCRdb copy is limited to in-frame clones, with some not included. V, J and clone size reflect that table, while D and trimming were determined from the DNA. This table holds about 250,000 clones, about nine tenths found once. V lost 0 bases and J lost 0, with 9 bases in between. This CDR3 is built from 16 residues. Germline-derived CDR1 and CDR2 are SGHDN and FVKESK. The source is a young man with COVID-19, enrolled during active disease. This chain uses TRBV14 with TRBJ1-3; unclear D gene. The sample taken for sequencing was peripheral blood. In DNA, the CDR3 is TGTGCCAGCAGCCAAGATCTGGCCAGCTCTGGAAACACCATATATTTT. Translated: CASSQDLASSGNTIYF.